These T cell receptor beta chains were read from a single sample in a study of cytomegalovirus exposure and HLA in healthy donors. TCRdb's table, derived via immunoSEQ multiplex PCR, lists solely in-frame clones and lacks some. The sample has 95,000 to 150,000 clones; about 85% are singletons. Sequenced input: PBMCs. These receptors all come from a man younger than 35 in good health and CMV-seropositive. Each CDR3 is given with its conserved first and last residue. Fields, in order: CDR3 length, clone size, J gene, V gene, D gene, CDR3 DNA, CDR3 protein. D genes are given only for firm matches. The listing skips clone size in some rows; elsewhere it reads once, few, many or a size class.

16,.,TRBJ2-3,TRBV14,TRBD2,TGTGCCAGCGCAATCCGGCGGGAGGGAAACACAGATACGCAGTATTTT,CASAIRREGNTDTQYF
14,.,TRBJ1-6,TRBV6-1,.,TGTGCCAGCAGTGAACTCCAGAATAATTCACCCCTCCACTTT,CASSELQNNSPLHF
15,.,TRBJ1-4,TRBV19,.,TGTGCCAGTAGTATAGTTTCCCAGGGAAGTGAAAAACTGTTTTTT,CASSIVSQGSEKLFF
15,many,TRBJ1-2,TRBV7-2,TRBD1,TGTGCCAGCAGCCCACAGGGGCGGAATCTCTATGGCTACACCTTC,CASSPQGRNLYGYTF
16,.,TRBJ2-3,TRBV19,TRBD2,TGTGCCAGTAGTATCCCTAGCGGGAGCGGTAGAGATACGCAGTATTTT,CASSIPSGSGRDTQYF
14,.,TRBJ2-2,TRBV5-4,TRBD2,TGTGCCACCTCAAGCGGGGGGGCGACCGGGGAGCTGTTTTTT,CATSSGGATGELFF
16,once,TRBJ2-5,TRBV7-2,TRBD2,TGTGCCAGCAGCCGATCTAGCGGGAGGTCTCAAGAGACCCAGTACTTC,CASSRSSGRSQETQYF
16,.,TRBJ2-7,TRBV7-9,TRBD1,TGTGCCAGCAGCTTAAATTTGGGGACAGAAATCTACGAGCAGTACTTC,CASSLNLGTEIYEQYF
15,.,TRBJ2-3,TRBV7-8,.,TGTGCCAGCAGCAGTGGAGCAGAAGGTCCAGATACGCAGTATTTT,CASSSGAEGPDTQYF
15,.,TRBJ1-6,TRBV19,.,TGTGCCAGTAGTGCCAGAAGCTCCTATAATTCACCCCTCCACTTT,CASSARSSYNSPLHF
17,once,TRBJ2-3,TRBV5-4,TRBD2,TGTGCCAGCAGCTCCGGACAACTAGCGGGGCTGGGAGATACGCAGTATTTT,CASSSGQLAGLGDTQYF
15,.,TRBJ1-5,TRBV19,.,TGTGCCAGTAGTACCCGGGGGGGGGTCGGGCAGCCCCAGCATTTT,CASSTRGGVGQPQHF
15,.,TRBJ2-1,TRBV5-5,TRBD2,TGTGCCAGCAGCTTTTTCCTAGCGGGCGACAATGAGCAGTTCTTC,CASSFFLAGDNEQFF
16,.,TRBJ1-1,TRBV9,TRBD1,TGTGCCAGCAACAACCTTACTGGGACAGGACGAACTGAAGCTTTCTTT,CASNNLTGTGRTEAFF
12,.,TRBJ2-3,TRBV6-6,.,TGTGCCAGCCTGGTAGCTCCAGATACGCAGTATTTT,CASLVAPDTQYF
13,.,TRBJ1-1,TRBV11-2,.,TGTGCCAGCAGCTTAGGACAGAACACTGAAGCTTTCTTT,CASSLGQNTEAFF
17,.,TRBJ2-3,TRBV7-9,.,TGTTCCAGCAGCTTAGGAAGTGGAAACAGGGACGCAGATACGCAGTATTTT,CSSSLGSGNRDADTQYF
16,.,TRBJ2-1,TRBV5-4,TRBD1,TGTGCCAGCAGCCGAGGGCAGACAGGGGGCCGGGATGAGCAGTTCTTC,CASSRGQTGGRDEQFF
14,.,TRBJ1-6,TRBV30,.,TGTGCCTGGAAGGCTTCGGGAGCGGGTTCACCCCTCCACTTT,CAWKASGAGSPLHF
15,once,TRBJ2-5,TRBV19,TRBD1,TGTGCCAGTAGTATCCGACAGGGTTCGGGGGAGACCCAGTACTTC,CASSIRQGSGETQYF
16,.,TRBJ1-6,TRBV4-1,.,TGCGCCAGCAGCCAAGATCATCACATCGGGAGTTCACCCCTCCACTTT,CASSQDHHIGSSPLHF
14,.,TRBJ1-2,TRBV5-1,.,TGCGCCAGCAGCTTGGGGCGAGAGGACTATGGCTACACCTTC,CASSLGREDYGYTF
16,.,TRBJ2-7,TRBV7-9,.,TGTGCCAGCAGCTTAAATTTCGGGACTGGGACCTACGAGCAGTACTTC,CASSLNFGTGTYEQYF
13,once,TRBJ2-7,TRBV19,TRBD1,TGTGCCAGTCAGAGGACAGGGTACTACGAGCAGTACTTC,CASQRTGYYEQYF
12,.,TRBJ1-2,TRBV10-3,.,TGTGCCATCAGTGTCGGACAAGGCGGCTACACCTTC,CAISVGQGGYTF
13,.,TRBJ1-2,TRBV12-5,TRBD1,TGTGCTAGTGGTTTGGGACAGGGGGATGGCTACACCTTC,CASGLGQGDGYTF
14,.,TRBJ1-1,TRBV9,TRBD1,TGTGCCAGCAGCGTCGGGACAGCCGACACTGAAGCTTTCTTT,CASSVGTADTEAFF
16,.,TRBJ1-4,TRBV12-5,TRBD1,TGTGCTAGTGGTTTGGGGGACAGAAACTATAATGAAAAACTGTTTTTT,CASGLGDRNYNEKLFF
14,.,TRBJ2-5,TRBV30,TRBD2,TGTGCCTGGAGTGTAGGGAGCGGGGAAGAGACCCAGTACTTC,CAWSVGSGEETQYF
15,.,TRBJ1-3,TRBV11-2,TRBD1,TGTGCCAGCAGCTCACAGACAGGGTGGGGAAACACCATATATTTT,CASSSQTGWGNTIYF
14,.,TRBJ2-1,TRBV19,TRBD2,TGTGCCAGTATTTCGCCCCGCGGGAGCAATGAGCAGTTCTTC,CASISPRGSNEQFF
12,few,TRBJ1-2,TRBV30,.,TGTGCCTGGAGACCTATAAACTATGGCTACACCTTC,CAWRPINYGYTF
18,.,TRBJ2-3,TRBV7-6,TRBD2,TGTGCCAGCAGCTTAGCTGGCGGGAGGGCCATTAGCACAGATACGCAGTATTTT,CASSLAGGRAISTDTQYF
16,once,TRBJ2-3,TRBV10-3,TRBD1,TGTGCCATCAGACCTAAACCCGGGACAGGGAGAGATACGCAGTATTTT,CAIRPKPGTGRDTQYF
15,.,TRBJ2-3,TRBV6-5,TRBD2,TGTGCCAGCAGTTGGGCTAGCGGACGCACAGATACGCAGTATTTT,CASSWASGRTDTQYF
18,once,TRBJ2-1,TRBV5-4,TRBD2,TGTGCCAGCACCCGCGGACTAGCGGGCGCCGATCGGAGGAATGAGCAGTTCTTC,CASTRGLAGADRRNEQFF
13,once,TRBJ2-7,TRBV25-1,TRBD1,TGTGCCAGCAGGGGACAGGGGATCTACGAGCAGTACTTC,CASRGQGIYEQYF
12,.,TRBJ2-5,TRBV6-6,TRBD1,TGTGCCAGCAGTCGACAGGGGGAGACCCAGTACTTC,CASSRQGETQYF
17,.,TRBJ2-6,TRBV4-1,.,TGCGCCAGCAGCTCTAGGAACGGGGGCTCTGGGGCCAACGTCCTGACTTTC,CASSSRNGGSGANVLTF
13,.,TRBJ1-5,TRBV15,.,TGTGCCACCAGCAGCGTGGGGGGTCAGCCCCAGCATTTT,CATSSVGGQPQHF
14,.,TRBJ1-1,TRBV27,TRBD1,TGTGCCAGCAGTGTACAGGGGGGGTTCACTGAAGCTTTCTTT,CASSVQGGFTEAFF
15,.,TRBJ1-1,TRBV19,TRBD1,TGTGCCAGTAGACCCCTCGGGGACAGGGGCACTGAAGCTTTCTTT,CASRPLGDRGTEAFF
14,.,TRBJ1-3,TRBV7-9,.,TGTGCCACCTCCCTGGGACTCTCTGGAAACACCATATATTTT,CATSLGLSGNTIYF
14,once,TRBJ2-7,TRBV7-2,TRBD1,TGTGCCAGCAGCTTGTCTCGACAGGGCCACGAGCAGTACTTC,CASSLSRQGHEQYF
19,.,TRBJ2-7,TRBV21-1,.,TGTGCCAGCAGCAACACGAACAACCCGACAGGGCCATGGTCCTACGAGCAGTACTTC,CASSNTNNPTGPWSYEQYF
14,.,TRBJ1-6,TRBV7-2,TRBD1,TGTGCCAGCAGCTTGACAGGGGATAATTCACCCCTCCACTTT,CASSLTGDNSPLHF
15,.,TRBJ1-1,TRBV6-1,.,TGTGCCAGCAGTGCCCAGGATCTCCGAGACACTGAAGCTTTCTTT,CASSAQDLRDTEAFF
13,.,TRBJ2-7,TRBV27,.,TGTGCCAGCAGTTTACGTGAGGCATACGAGCAGTACTTC,CASSLREAYEQYF